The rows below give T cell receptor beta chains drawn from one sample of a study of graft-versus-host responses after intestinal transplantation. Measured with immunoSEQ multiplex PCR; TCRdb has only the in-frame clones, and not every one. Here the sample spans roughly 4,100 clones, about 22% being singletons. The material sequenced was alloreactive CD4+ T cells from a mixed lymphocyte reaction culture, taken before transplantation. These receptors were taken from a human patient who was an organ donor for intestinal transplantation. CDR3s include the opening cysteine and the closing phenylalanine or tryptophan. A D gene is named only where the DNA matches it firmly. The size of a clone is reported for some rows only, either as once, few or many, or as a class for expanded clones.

CATGTGGAGGYTF,TGTGCCACCGGGACAGGGGGCGCCGGGGGCTACACCTTC,-,TRBJ1-2,TRBD1,TRBV10-3
CASRLQGRTEAFF,TGTGCCAGCAGGCTACAGGGGAGGACTGAAGCTTTCTTT,-,TRBJ1-1,TRBD1,TRBV28
CSVAGTGRTPYNEQFF,TGCAGCGTGGCCGGGACAGGGAGAACACCCTACAATGAGCAGTTCTTC,-,TRBJ2-1,TRBD1,TRBV29-1
CASSLVGQGSTQYF,TGTGCCAGCAGCTTGGTGGGACAGGGGAGCACGCAGTATTTT,medium-sized,TRBJ2-3,TRBD1,TRBV5-4
CASSLFLAGAANGETQYF,TGTGCCAGCAGCTTATTCCTAGCGGGGGCCGCAAATGGGGAGACCCAGTACTTC,medium-sized,TRBJ2-5,TRBD2,TRBV7-2
CASSSTDRVNSPLHF,TGTGCCAGTAGTTCCACGGACAGGGTTAATTCACCCCTCCACTTT,-,TRBJ1-6,TRBD1,TRBV19
CASSLLTSGATDTQYF,TGTGCCAGCAGCTTACTGACTAGCGGGGCAACAGATACGCAGTATTTT,-,TRBJ2-3,TRBD2,TRBV5-6
CASNTNLAADTQYF,TGTGCCAGCAACACCAATCTAGCGGCAGATACGCAGTATTTT,few,TRBJ2-3,TRBD2,TRBV5-4
CASSLSAAANYGYTF,TGTGCCAGCAGTCTCTCTGCGGCAGCTAACTATGGCTACACCTTC,medium-sized,TRBJ1-2,-,TRBV6-1
CASSFGRNTEAFF,TGTGCCTCCTCCTTTGGGAGAAACACTGAAGCTTTCTTT,-,TRBJ1-1,-,TRBV7-9
CASSQGLAGINEQFF,TGTGCCAGCAGCCAAGGCCTAGCGGGGATTAATGAGCAGTTCTTC,large,TRBJ2-1,TRBD2,TRBV14
CASSLGPSGGDFRNEQFF,TGTGCCAGCAGCTTGGGCCCTAGCGGGGGGGACTTTAGGAATGAGCAGTTCTTC,-,TRBJ2-1,TRBD2,TRBV5-6
CASSFGTGGEKLFF,TGTGCCAGCAGCTTTGGGACAGGGGGCGAAAAACTGTTTTTT,large,TRBJ1-4,TRBD1,TRBV7-9
CASSYSGRTTDTQYF,TGTGCCAGCAGTTACAGCGGACGTACCACAGATACGCAGTATTTT,medium-sized,TRBJ2-3,-,TRBV6-5
CASRNLAGVETQYF,TGTGCCAGCCGAAATTTAGCGGGGGTGGAGACCCAGTACTTC,few,TRBJ2-5,TRBD2,TRBV6-5
CASSQEGQGGETQYF,TGTGCCAGCAGCCAGGAGGGACAGGGAGGTGAGACCCAGTACTTC,medium-sized,TRBJ2-5,TRBD1,TRBV4-2
CASSQVSTTNEKLFF,TGCGCCAGCAGCCAAGTTTCCACAACTAATGAAAAACTGTTTTTT,-,TRBJ1-4,-,TRBV4-1
CASSPRDREAYGYTF,TGTGCCAGCTCACCGAGGGACAGGGAAGCCTATGGCTACACCTTC,large,TRBJ1-2,TRBD1,TRBV18
CATGPGTTPLSLHF,TGTGCCACCGGACCCGGGACAACACCCTTGTCCCTCCACTTT,medium-sized,TRBJ1-6,-,TRBV27
CASSSGQGSGYGYTF,TGTGCCAGCAGTTCGGGACAAGGTAGTGGATATGGCTACACCTTC,medium-sized,TRBJ1-2,-,TRBV6-5
CASSQEKRQFDIQYF,TGCGCCAGCAGCCAAGAGAAAAGACAGTTTGACATTCAGTACTTC,few,TRBJ2-4,-,TRBV4-3
CASSPYRAARLGELFF,TGTGCCAGCAGCCCATACAGGGCGGCCCGACTTGGGGAGCTGTTTTTT,medium-sized,TRBJ2-2,-,TRBV5-4
CASSLVGDSKGTQYF,TGTGCCAGCAGCTTAGTGGGGGACTCAAAGGGGACCCAGTACTTC,few,TRBJ2-5,-,TRBV11-3
CASTPLVGGYGYTF,TGTGCCAGCACTCCCCTAGTGGGGGGCTATGGCTACACCTTC,few,TRBJ1-2,-,TRBV6-6
CASSLRGQETQYF,TGCGCCAGCAGCCTCAGGGGGCAAGAGACCCAGTACTTC,-,TRBJ2-5,TRBD1,TRBV4-1
CASSLARWEQFF,TGCGCCAGCAGCTTGGCCAGGTGGGAGCAGTTCTTC,medium-sized,TRBJ2-1,-,TRBV5-1
CASSFLENQPQHF,TGTGCCAGCAGTTTTCTGGAGAATCAGCCCCAGCATTTT,few,TRBJ1-5,-,TRBV27
CASSPELAYADTQYF,TGTGCCAGCAGCCCCGAGTTAGCGTACGCAGATACGCAGTATTTT,few,TRBJ2-3,-,TRBV6-5
CASSPLQRDTGELFF,TGTGCCAGCAGCCCCCTCCAAAGAGACACCGGGGAGCTGTTTTTT,few,TRBJ2-2,-,TRBV7-6
CASSFFPPATSGETQYF,TGTGCCAGCAGCTTCTTCCCCCCTGCGACTAGCGGCGAGACCCAGTACTTC,medium-sized,TRBJ2-5,TRBD2,TRBV5-5
CASSLVAGQPQHF,TGTGCCAGCAGCTTGGTTGCGGGTCAGCCCCAGCATTTT,few,TRBJ1-5,-,TRBV6-5
CASSLGLTNTGELFF,TGTGCCAGCAGCCTAGGACTTACTAACACCGGGGAGCTGTTTTTT,-,TRBJ2-2,-,TRBV11-3
CASSPGTSSGNTIYF,TGTGCCAGCAGCCCCGGGACATCCTCTGGAAACACCATATATTTT,once,TRBJ1-3,-,TRBV6-1
CASSLGQGGNTIYF,TGTGCCAGCAGCTTAGGACAGGGAGGAAACACCATATATTTT,few,TRBJ1-3,TRBD1,TRBV7-9
CASSQVDLGLAYNEQFF,TGCGCCAGCAGCCAAGTGGATTTGGGACTAGCGTACAATGAGCAGTTCTTC,-,TRBJ2-1,TRBD2,TRBV4-1
CAISEGPVNTEAFF,TGTGCCATCAGTGAGGGCCCCGTGAATACTGAAGCTTTCTTT,-,TRBJ1-1,-,TRBV10-3
CARFAAVVKQSRANVLTF,TGTGCCAGATTCGCTGCAGTGGTGAAACAAAGTCGGGCCAACGTCCTGACTTTC,once,TRBJ2-6,-,TRBV5-3
CASSSRQGSSYNEQFF,TGTGCCAGCAGCTCTAGACAGGGGAGCTCCTACAATGAGCAGTTCTTC,medium-sized,TRBJ2-1,TRBD1,TRBV5-6
CASSLPTSGGGTDTQYF,TGCGCCAGCAGCTTACCGACTAGCGGGGGAGGCACAGATACGCAGTATTTT,medium-sized,TRBJ2-3,TRBD2,TRBV5-1
CASSPGQGGNQPQHF,TGTGCCAGCAGCCCGGGACAGGGTGGGAATCAGCCCCAGCATTTT,-,TRBJ1-5,TRBD1,TRBV28
CASSQVQGIISPLHF,TGCGCCAGCAGCCAAGTACAGGGTATAATTTCACCCCTCCACTTT,medium-sized,TRBJ1-6,-,TRBV4-1
CASSPPGVPYNEQFF,TGTGCCAGCAGCCCCCCGGGGGTTCCCTACAATGAGCAGTTCTTC,few,TRBJ2-1,-,TRBV7-2
CASSLGQGGNTIYF,TGTGCCAGCAGCTTAGGACAGGGAGGAAACACCATATATTTT,large,TRBJ1-3,TRBD1,TRBV7-8
CASDPGQGEGSRSRGDNEKLFF,TGTGCTAGTGACCCGGGACAGGGGGAGGGGAGTCGTTCCCGGGGGGATAATGAAAAACTGTTTTTT,medium-sized,TRBJ1-4,TRBD1,TRBV12-5
CASSSAGTSQETQYF,TGTGCCAGCAGCTCCGCGGGGACCAGCCAAGAGACCCAGTACTTC,few,TRBJ2-5,-,TRBV7-2
CASSEQGRGGTDTQYF,TGTGCCAGCAGTGAGCAGGGCAGGGGAGGCACAGATACGCAGTATTTT,medium-sized,TRBJ2-3,-,TRBV6-4
CASSLNDRPSGANVLTF,TGTGCCAGCAGCTTAAACGACAGGCCCTCTGGGGCCAACGTCCTGACTTTC,-,TRBJ2-6,-,TRBV5-4
CASSLAPRRQETQYF,TGTGCCAGCAGCTTAGCGCCTAGGAGACAAGAGACCCAGTACTTC,-,TRBJ2-5,-,TRBV7-2
CASSDLDSISTNEKLFF,TGTGCCAGCAGTGACCTGGACAGTATTTCAACTAATGAAAAACTGTTTTTT,medium-sized,TRBJ1-4,-,TRBV2
CASSLGSGTDTQYF,TGCGCCAGCAGCTTGGGTAGCGGCACAGATACGCAGTATTTT,medium-sized,TRBJ2-3,-,TRBV5-1
CASSSQEEGYTF,TGTGCCAGCAGTTCGCAAGAGGAAGGCTACACCTTC,-,TRBJ1-2,-,TRBV28
CASSRPRTAQETQYF,TGTGCCAGCTCACGTCCGAGGACAGCTCAAGAGACCCAGTACTTC,-,TRBJ2-5,-,TRBV18
CASSLVRGDDEQFF,TGTGCCAGCAGCTTGGTGCGGGGGGACGATGAGCAGTTCTTC,large,TRBJ2-1,TRBD2,TRBV5-4
CASAMPPIRLSNSPLHF,TGTGCCAGCGCGATGCCCCCTATACGTTTATCTAATTCACCCCTCCACTTT,-,TRBJ1-6,-,TRBV21-1
CASSGESNYGYTF,TGTGCCAGCTCAGGAGAGAGTAACTATGGCTACACCTTC,-,TRBJ1-2,-,TRBV18
CASSVGQGQNSPLHF,TGTGCCAGTAGTGTAGGACAGGGACAGAATTCACCCCTCCACTTT,few,TRBJ1-6,TRBD1,TRBV19
CASSDGYGYTF,TGTGCCAGCAGTGACGGGTATGGCTACACCTTC,-,TRBJ1-2,-,TRBV27
CASSLVKMGSPLHF,TGTGCCAGCAGCTTAGTAAAAATGGGCTCACCCCTCCACTTT,few,TRBJ1-6,-,TRBV7-6
CASSFGQGARYGYTF,TGCGCCAGCAGCTTCGGGCAGGGGGCGCGCTATGGCTACACCTTC,large,TRBJ1-2,TRBD1,TRBV5-1